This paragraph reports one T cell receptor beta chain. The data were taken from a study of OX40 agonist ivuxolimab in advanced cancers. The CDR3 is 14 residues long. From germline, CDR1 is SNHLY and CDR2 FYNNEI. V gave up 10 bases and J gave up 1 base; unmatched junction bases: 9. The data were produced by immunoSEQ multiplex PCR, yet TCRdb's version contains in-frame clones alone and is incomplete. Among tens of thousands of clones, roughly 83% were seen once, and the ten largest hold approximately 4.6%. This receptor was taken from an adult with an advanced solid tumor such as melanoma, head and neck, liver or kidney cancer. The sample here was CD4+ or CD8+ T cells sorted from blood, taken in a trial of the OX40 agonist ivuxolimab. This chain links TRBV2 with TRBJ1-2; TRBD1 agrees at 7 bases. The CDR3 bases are TGTGCCACCGAGGGACAGACCTTTAACTATGGCTACACCTTC. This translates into CATEGQTFNYGYTF.